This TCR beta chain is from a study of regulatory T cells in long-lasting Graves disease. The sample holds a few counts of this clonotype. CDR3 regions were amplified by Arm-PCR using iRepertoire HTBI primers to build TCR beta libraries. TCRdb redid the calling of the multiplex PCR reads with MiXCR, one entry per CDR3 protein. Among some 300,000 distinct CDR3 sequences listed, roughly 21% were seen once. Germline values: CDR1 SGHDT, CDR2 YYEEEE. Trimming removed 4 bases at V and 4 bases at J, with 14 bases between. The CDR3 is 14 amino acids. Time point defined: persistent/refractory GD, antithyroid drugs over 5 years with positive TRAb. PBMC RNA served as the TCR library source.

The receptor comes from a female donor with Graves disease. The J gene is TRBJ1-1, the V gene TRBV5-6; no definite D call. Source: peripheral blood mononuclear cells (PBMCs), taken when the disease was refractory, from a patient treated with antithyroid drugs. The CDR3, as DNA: TGTGCCAGCAGCGGGAGAGTTTACCTCACTGAAGCTTTCTTT. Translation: CASSGRVYLTEAFF.